The T cell receptor beta chain described here comes from a study of blood T cells in healthy people across ages. Findings and limits, study-wide: Across samples, TCR beta diversity tracked strongly with naive T cell percentage. Per million T cells, TCR beta diversity dropped roughly linearly as age increased.

Next came a second PCR, run for roughly 6 to 11 cycles, which used a sample-barcoded 5' primer along with a J-beta primer mix. Tagging of each cDNA molecule was performed by a template-switch adaptor with 12 random nucleotides. TCRdb called the 5' RACE reads again in MiXCR, with one record for every CDR3 protein. The repertoire holds over 500,000 distinct CDR3 sequences, with about 27% as singletons. This clonotype came up a few times. Its antigen is not identified. The same sample was also studied in work on T cells of mothers and their children.

This TCR was recovered from a boy between 2 and 10 years old in good health. The sequenced material came from blood.

The CDR3 DNA reads TGTGCCAGCAGCTCGCGGGGTTTAGGTTGGCAGTTCTTC. It specifies CASSSRGLGWQFF. The chain has TRBV13 and TRBJ2-7; TRBD2 might be the D (6 bases). TRBJ2-1 explains the end of the DNA better; the J call may be wrong. CDR1 is PRHDT, CDR2 FYEKMQ, per germline (reference sequence). This CDR3 is built from 13 residues.